This T cell receptor (beta chain) was captured in a study of CD8 T cells in ankylosing spondylitis (dated by TCRdb to about 2017). Regarding the study in general: To find TCR variants linked to disease, the study profiled T cell receptor beta repertoires in ankylosing spondylitis patients and healthy donors. Peripheral blood was sampled, and synovial fluid was additionally collected from ankylosing spondylitis patients. In total, the full study cohort was made up of approximately 99 healthy donors and roughly 27 ankylosing spondylitis patients. What the research found in general, with its limitations: The disease-linked clones were reported to be significantly enriched in matched synovial fluid samples from ankylosing spondylitis patients. A TCR beta motif made up of eight or nine highly homologous amino acid variants appeared to be characteristic of blood from ankylosing spondylitis patients. A CD8+ phenotype was shown by the disease-linked clones, which were found at relatively low frequencies in peripheral blood. Some motif variants were previously reported in synovial fluid and blood of reactive arthritis patients, suggesting common disease-initiation mechanisms.

About this clonotype: It has no known antigen specificity. The record has no base qualities; no much larger clone is one base away.

The instrument given in TCRdb is Illumina HiSeq 2500. Quantitative 5'-RACE with molecular barcodes was the method used to prepare the TCR beta libraries. In the original analysis: To identify disease-linked TCR variants, a new computational method was used, one built on a probabilistic model of VDJ rearrangement. TCRdb reprocessing: public reads trimmed at Q25 with fastp, clones called with MiXCR, in-frame beta chains kept. Here each entry gathers all rows of one CDR3 protein and keeps the most common genes and DNA. TCRdb, rather than the study authors, made the V and J calls. The sample data list 250,000 to 350,000 distinct CDR3 sequences, and roughly 20% of these were observed just once. The top ten hold around 8% of the sample. The TCR was taken from a male donor with ankylosing spondylitis or in good health (not recorded which). The sequenced sample was blood, either unsorted or a sorted T cell fraction (not recorded which).

The CDR3 sequence is CATAGTPNQPQHF. Here is the DNA: TGTGCCACCGCCGGGACACCAAATCAGCCCCAGCATTTT. The chain is made from TRBV12-3 or TRBV12-4 and TRBJ1-5; the best D guess is TRBD1, with 6 bases matching. Between the V and J ends, shortened by 10 bases and 4 bases respectively, the junction contains 14 bases. From its cysteine to its phenylalanine, the CDR3 spans 13 amino acids. CDR3 DNA is the only sequence kept; it has 39 bases, read in frame from the first base.